A single sample is the source of the 14 T cell receptor beta chains below, sequenced in a study of vaccination effects on CD4 cells after COVID-19. These receptors have no identified antigens. It was after nine to eleven days of culture that CD4+ T cells were isolated. The assay was immunoSEQ multiplex PCR, and TCRdb's table has in-frame clones only and misses some. The data hold about 25,000 clones, with around 70% observed a single time. The source material was CD4+ T cells from PBMCs cultured without peptide, sampled before COVID-19 vaccination. The receptors shown here come from a human donor who received a COVID-19 vaccine.

The chain is built from TRBV19 and TRBJ2-3; TRBD2 matches at 8 bases. Germline assignment: CDR1 LNHDA and CDR2 SQIVND (reference sequence). After removal of 4 bases from V and 5 bases from J, the junction contained 5 bases not matched to a gene. The CDR3 is 14 amino acids. The CDR3 loop reads CASSTGGGLDTQYF. CDR3 in DNA: TGTGCCAGTAGTACGGGGGGGGGTTTAGATACGCAGTATTTT.

The chain recombines TRBV25-1 with TRBJ2-5; tentative D call: TRBD1 (6 bases). This CDR3 is 16 amino acids long. Looked up from germline, CDR1 is MGHDK and CDR2 is SYGVNS. Trimming took 1 base from V and 4 from J, leaving 16 bases between them. CDR3 sequence: CASSESPQGRRETQYF. In nucleotides, the CDR3 is TGTGCCAGCAGTGAATCCCCCCAGGGGAGAAGAGAGACCCAGTACTTC.

This clone was counted a single time. The chain recombines TRBV4-2 with TRBJ2-3; no definite D call. Trimming took 1 base from V and 0 from J, leaving 8 bases between them. The CDR3 loop spans 15 amino acids. CDR1 is LGHNA, CDR2 YNFKEQ, per germline. The CDR3 loop is CASSQGRTSTDTQYF. DNA for the CDR3: TGTGCCAGCAGCCAAGGGCGTACTAGCACAGATACGCAGTATTTT.

The chain joins TRBV29-1 to TRBJ1-2; D gene unclear. Per germline, CDR1 SQVTM and CDR2 ANQGSEA. V dropped 5 bases and J dropped 7 bases, with 11 bases sitting between them. The CDR3 consists of 11 residues. The CDR3 DNA reads TGCAGCGTTATTCGCCCTGGTGGCTACACCTTC. It yields the protein CSVIRPGGYTF.

This chain joins TRBV7-9 and TRBJ2-5; 11 positions match TRBD2. V trimming: 5 bases; J trimming: 5 bases; junction bases outside the gene matches: 10. This CDR3 region has 16 residues. Germline values: CDR1 SEHNR, CDR2 FQNEAQ (reference sequence). This CDR3 reads CASSPTRLAGPETQYF. Here the CDR3 DNA reads TGTGCCAGCAGCCCTACCCGACTAGCGGGACCCGAGACCCAGTACTTC. Combining the CDR3 with reference TRBV7-9 and TRBJ2-5 gives the whole variable domain DTGVSQNPRHKITKRGQNVTFRCDPISEHNRLYWYRQTLGQGPEFLTYFQNEAQLEKSRLLSDRFSAERPKGSFSTLEIQRTEQGDSAMYLCASSPTRLAGPETQYFGPGTRLLVL.

Details on this clone: One end of the junction varies from germline; a read error may be responsible. The chain couples TRBV7-7 to TRBJ2-1, with 13 bases aligning to TRBD2. This CDR3 has 15 residues. Germline V gives CDR1 SSHAT, CDR2 FNYEAQ (reference sequence). The CDR3 bases are TGTGCTAGCAGCTTTGGACTAGCGGGGGTGTATGAGCAGTTCTTC. Translation: CASSFGLAGVYEQFF.

This clone showed up just once. V and J are TRBV12-3 or TRBV12-4 and TRBJ1-2; no firm D call. V lost 3 bases, J lost 3 bases, and 8 bases lay in between. This CDR3 has 13 residues. The CDR3 loop reads CASSLGRDYGYTF. CDR3 bases: TGTGCCAGCAGTTTGGGGAGGGACTATGGCTACACCTTC.

This chain links TRBV10-3 with TRBJ2-1; possible D gene TRBD1, 6 bases. In germline, CDR1 is ENHRY, CDR2 SYGVKD. This CDR3 has 14 amino acids. V was shortened by 6 bases and J by 0 bases, with 9 bases between the two germline ends. CDR3 coding DNA: TGTGCCATCAGCCTGGACAGCTCCTACAATGAGCAGTTCTTC. Translation: CAISLDSSYNEQFF.

The count of this clone is one. The V gene is TRBV18, the J gene TRBJ1-5; possible D gene TRBD1, 5 bases. The V and J ends lost 3 bases and 1 base respectively, with 10 bases between them. The CDR3 contains 15 residues. Per germline, CDR1 KGHSH and CDR2 LQKENI. DNA for the CDR3: TGTGCCAGCTCACCCCAGGGTGAGAGCAATCAGCCCCAGCATTTT. Translation gives CASSPQGESNQPQHF.

Sample share makes this clone medium-sized. The chain joins TRBV7-2 to TRBJ1-4, with D unresolved. This CDR3 comprises 13 residues. The germline V gene has CDR1 SGHTA and CDR2 FQGNSA. V was shortened by 1 base and J by 4 bases, with 4 bases between the two germline ends. CDR3 amino acids: CASSLELNEKLFF. The DNA for the CDR3 is TGTGCCAGCAGCTTAGAGCTTAATGAAAAACTGTTTTTT. Full variable domain (rest looked up from reference TRBV7-2 and TRBJ1-4): GAGVSQSPSNKVTEKGKDVELRCDPISGHTALYWYRQSLGQGLEFLIYFQGNSAPDKSGLPSDRFSAERTGGSVSTLTIQRTQQEDSAVYLCASSLELNEKLFFGSGTQLSVL.

V and J are TRBV5-6 and TRBJ2-2; D uncertain. Germline values: CDR1 SGHDT, CDR2 YYEEEE. The V end lost 1 base, the J end lost 1 base, and 11 bases lay between the germline ends. This CDR3 comprises 16 residues. The CDR3 here is CASSLFGQRNTGELFF. In DNA, the CDR3 is TGTGCCAGCAGCTTGTTCGGGCAGCGGAACACCGGGGAGCTGTTTTTT.

V and J are TRBV19 and TRBJ2-7; TRBD1 matches 7 bases. The CDR3 has 11 amino acids. V was pared by 10 bases and J by 7 bases, with 7 bases of the junction left unmatched. In germline, CDR1 is LNHDA, CDR2 SQIVND (reference sequence). CDR3 residues: CATGTAKEQYF. The DNA of the CDR3 is TGTGCCACAGGGACAGCGAAGGAGCAGTACTTC.

The chain uses TRBV11-2 and TRBJ1-2; no clear D gene. Germline CDR1 is SGHAT and CDR2 is FQNNGV. This CDR3 spans 14 amino acids. The V end lost 3 bases, the J end lost 5 bases, and 13 bases lay between the germline ends. The CDR3 protein is CASSLAGSAYGYTF. In DNA form, the CDR3 reads TGTGCCAGCAGCTTGGCCGGCAGCGCATATGGCTACACCTTC.

CDR3 region: CASSLWGGDQVYEQYF. For the CDR3, the DNA is TGTGCCAGCAGTTTATGGGGAGGGGACCAGGTCTACGAGCAGTACTTC. The chain joins TRBV28 to TRBJ2-7; 7 bases are a match to TRBD2. Germline values: CDR1 MDHEN, CDR2 SYDVKM. J was trimmed by 3 bases and V by 0 bases; bases with no gene match: 8. The CDR3 sequence is 16 residues long.